These T cell receptor beta chains were read from a single sample in a study of T cell repertoires in cytomegalovirus infection. TCRdb used MiXCR to reprocess the reads, holding one entry per CDR3 protein. The sample consists of around 300,000 distinct CDR3 sequences, 9% to 9.5% of them appearing once. Sequencing used PBMCs. The receptors come from a human donor in good health (CMV status not recorded). Some clones in this sample may be carry-over from other donors' samples. CDR3s include the opening cysteine and the closing phenylalanine or tryptophan. The order of the fields is D gene, clone size, V gene, J gene, CDR3 length, CDR3 DNA, CDR3 protein. D genes are given only for firm matches. Clone size is not always given. Where it is, it says once, few, many or a class for expanded clones.

D gene: -
clone size: many
V gene: TRBV7-2
J gene: TRBJ2-1
CDR3 length: 12
CDR3 DNA: TGTGCCAGCAGCTTGGCCTTAAGTGAGCAGTTCTTC
CDR3 protein: CASSLALSEQFF

D gene: -
clone size: -
V gene: TRBV20-1
J gene: TRBJ2-7
CDR3 length: 14
CDR3 DNA: TGCAGTGCTAGGGCACTCTCCAGCTCCTACGAGCAGTACTTC
CDR3 protein: CSARALSSSYEQYF

D gene: TRBD2
clone size: -
V gene: TRBV10-3
J gene: TRBJ2-7
CDR3 length: 15
CDR3 DNA: TGTGCCTCCCTCGGAGAGGCTAGCGGGAACCACGAGCAGTACTTC
CDR3 protein: CASLGEASGNHEQYF

D gene: -
clone size: many
V gene: TRBV7-6
J gene: TRBJ2-5
CDR3 length: 15
CDR3 DNA: TGTGCCAGCAGCTTAACGGGAGTGGGGGAAGAGACCCAGTACTTC
CDR3 protein: CASSLTGVGEETQYF

D gene: TRBD2
clone size: -
V gene: TRBV20-1
J gene: TRBJ2-1
CDR3 length: 15
CDR3 DNA: TGCAGTGCTAGAAGGACTAGCGGTCCCTACAATGAGCAGTTCTTC
CDR3 protein: CSARRTSGPYNEQFF

D gene: -
clone size: many
V gene: TRBV7-2
J gene: TRBJ1-2
CDR3 length: 14
CDR3 DNA: TGTGCCAGCAGCTCCAGCCCGGGGTTCTATGGCTACACCTTC
CDR3 protein: CASSSSPGFYGYTF

D gene: TRBD1
clone size: many
V gene: TRBV7-2
J gene: TRBJ2-7
CDR3 length: 18
CDR3 DNA: TGTGCCAGCAGCTTAGAGGGGGCAGGTGTGTCGGGGCTGGACGAGCAGTACTTC
CDR3 protein: CASSLEGAGVSGLDEQYF

D gene: TRBD2
clone size: -
V gene: TRBV15
J gene: TRBJ2-3
CDR3 length: 15
CDR3 DNA: TGTGCCACCAGCAGAGGAGGGCTAGCGGGGGATACGCAGTATTTT
CDR3 protein: CATSRGGLAGDTQYF

D gene: -
clone size: few
V gene: TRBV12-3/TRBV12-4
J gene: TRBJ2-3
CDR3 length: 13
CDR3 DNA: TGTGCCAGCATAGCGCAGGGCACAGATACGCAGTATTTT
CDR3 protein: CASIAQGTDTQYF

D gene: -
clone size: -
V gene: TRBV28
J gene: TRBJ2-1
CDR3 length: 16
CDR3 DNA: TGTGCCAGCAGCCAACAGGCGGGTATATCCTACAATGAGCAGTTCTTC
CDR3 protein: CASSQQAGISYNEQFF

D gene: -
clone size: few
V gene: TRBV11-2
J gene: TRBJ2-3
CDR3 length: 16
CDR3 DNA: TGTGCCAGCAGCCGTAGCCTGGGCGCTAGCACAGATACGCAGTATTTT
CDR3 protein: CASSRSLGASTDTQYF

D gene: -
clone size: many
V gene: TRBV12-3/TRBV12-4
J gene: TRBJ2-1
CDR3 length: 11
CDR3 DNA: TGTGCCAGCAGTCCCAGGGATGAGCAGTTCTTC
CDR3 protein: CASSPRDEQFF

D gene: -
clone size: many
V gene: TRBV7-3
J gene: TRBJ2-2
CDR3 length: 14
CDR3 DNA: TGTGCCAGCAGCTCCAGTAAGCTCACCGGGGAGCTGTTTTTT
CDR3 protein: CASSSSKLTGELFF

D gene: -
clone size: many
V gene: TRBV7-2
J gene: TRBJ2-7
CDR3 length: 17
CDR3 DNA: TGTGCCAGCAGCTTAGGCAGGTTCGGGAGCGCGACCTACGAGCAGTACTTC
CDR3 protein: CASSLGRFGSATYEQYF

D gene: -
clone size: few
V gene: TRBV19
J gene: TRBJ2-1
CDR3 length: 17
CDR3 DNA: TGTGCCAGTAGTATAGATGGTTGGGTGAGCTCCTACAATGAGCAGTTCTTC
CDR3 protein: CASSIDGWVSSYNEQFF

D gene: TRBD1
clone size: -
V gene: TRBV27
J gene: TRBJ1-4
CDR3 length: 15
CDR3 DNA: TGTGCCAGCAGATCTCCGACAGGGAGGAATGAAAAACTGTTTTTT
CDR3 protein: CASRSPTGRNEKLFF

D gene: -
clone size: many
V gene: TRBV6-5
J gene: TRBJ1-1
CDR3 length: 14
CDR3 DNA: TGTGCCAGCAGTTACTCGGGTGCGGGGACTGAAGCTTTCTTT
CDR3 protein: CASSYSGAGTEAFF

D gene: -
clone size: -
V gene: TRBV6-2/TRBV6-3
J gene: TRBJ2-7
CDR3 length: 15
CDR3 DNA: TGTGCCAGCAAGAAGACAGCCCCGAGCTCCTACGAGCAGTACTTC
CDR3 protein: CASKKTAPSSYEQYF

D gene: -
clone size: many
V gene: TRBV7-2
J gene: TRBJ2-7
CDR3 length: 12
CDR3 DNA: TGTGCCAGCAGCAAGAGTACCTACGAGCAGTACTTC
CDR3 protein: CASSKSTYEQYF

D gene: -
clone size: few
V gene: TRBV4-1
J gene: TRBJ2-2
CDR3 length: 16
CDR3 DNA: TGCGCCAGCAGCCAAGATCGAGGAGATTCCACCGGGGAGCTGTTTTTT
CDR3 protein: CASSQDRGDSTGELFF

D gene: TRBD2
clone size: many
V gene: TRBV19
J gene: TRBJ2-1
CDR3 length: 16
CDR3 DNA: TGTGCCAGTAGCAACCTGGGGGGCGGGGGGGCCAATGAGCAGTTCTTC
CDR3 protein: CASSNLGGGGANEQFF

D gene: -
clone size: many
V gene: TRBV11-2
J gene: TRBJ2-7
CDR3 length: 17
CDR3 DNA: TGTGCCAGCAGCTTCCGACGTTTAACAGGGAGATACTACGAGCAGTACTTC
CDR3 protein: CASSFRRLTGRYYEQYF